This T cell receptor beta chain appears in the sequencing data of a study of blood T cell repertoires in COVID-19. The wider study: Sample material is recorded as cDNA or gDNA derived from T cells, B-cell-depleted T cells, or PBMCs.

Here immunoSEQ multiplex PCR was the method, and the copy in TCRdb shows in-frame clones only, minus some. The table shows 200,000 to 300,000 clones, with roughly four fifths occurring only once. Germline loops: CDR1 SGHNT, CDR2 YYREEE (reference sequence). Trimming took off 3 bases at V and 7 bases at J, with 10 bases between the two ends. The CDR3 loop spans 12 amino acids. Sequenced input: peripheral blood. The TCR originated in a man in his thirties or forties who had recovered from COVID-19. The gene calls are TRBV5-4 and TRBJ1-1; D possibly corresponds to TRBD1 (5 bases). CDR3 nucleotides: TGTGCCAGCAGCTGGGGGGAGGGTGAAGCTTTCTTT. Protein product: CASSWGEGEAFF.